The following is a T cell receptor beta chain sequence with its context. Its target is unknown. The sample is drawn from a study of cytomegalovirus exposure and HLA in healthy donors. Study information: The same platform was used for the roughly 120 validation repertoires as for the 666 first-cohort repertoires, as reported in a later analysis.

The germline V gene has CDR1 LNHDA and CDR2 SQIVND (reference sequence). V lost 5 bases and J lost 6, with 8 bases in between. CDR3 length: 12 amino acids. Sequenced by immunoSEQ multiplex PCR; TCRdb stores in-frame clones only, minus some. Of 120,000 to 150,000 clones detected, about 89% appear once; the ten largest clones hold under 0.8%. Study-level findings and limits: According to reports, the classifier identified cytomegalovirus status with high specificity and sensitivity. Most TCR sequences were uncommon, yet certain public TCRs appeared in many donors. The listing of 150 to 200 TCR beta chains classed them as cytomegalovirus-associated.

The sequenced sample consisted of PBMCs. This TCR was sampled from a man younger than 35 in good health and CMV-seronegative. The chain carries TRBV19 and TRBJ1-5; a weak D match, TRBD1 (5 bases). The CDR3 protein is CASSGGVQPQHF. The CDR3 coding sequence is TGTGCCAGTAGTGGGGGGGTTCAGCCCCAGCATTTT.